This T cell receptor (beta chain) emerged from a study of T cell responses to AZD1222 COVID-19 vaccine. Points from the study as a whole: Nearly half of unique spike-specific TCRs reportedly avoided B.1.351 and B.1.1.7 mutated regions.

Trimming cost V 0 bases and J 1 base, with 6 bases left between them. The CDR3 loop spans 13 amino acids. The germline CDR1 and CDR2 sequences are GTSNPN and SVGIG (reference sequence). Measured with immunoSEQ multiplex PCR; TCRdb has only the in-frame clones, and not every one. The sample lists about 180,000 clones, roughly nine tenths seen once, with about 1.6% in the top ten. Concerning this clone: As yet, its antigen is unknown.

The sample in question was peripheral blood, obtained on day 0 of AZD1222 vaccination. V is TRBV30 and J is TRBJ1-1; no clear D. This receptor was taken from an adult in good health. CDR3 loop: CAWSVNENTEAFF. The CDR3 DNA reads as TGTGCCTGGAGTGTAAACGAGAACACTGAAGCTTTCTTT.